This T cell receptor (beta chain) is drawn from a study of tissue T cells after allogeneic stem cell transplantation. Study summary: Of the grafts for graft-versus-host disease patients, several were unmodified and three CD34-selected. Pathologist review favored tissue samples showing histologically apparent lymphocytes. Findings of the study overall: Tissue-detected TCR repertoire was only partly captured by blood and spleen T cells.

Enrolled prospectively were adult allogeneic hematopoietic cell transplant recipients whose graft-versus-host disease was steroid-refractory. Autopsy tissues spanned esophagus to rectum, liver, skin, and lymphoid organs including spleen. This table comes from immunoSEQ multiplex PCR, and its TCRdb copy is limited to in-frame clones, with some not included. In the table there are several thousand clones, approximately 78% of which are singletons. Notes on this clone: Its specificity is unknown.

From germline, CDR1 is SGHNT and CDR2 YYREEE (reference sequence). The V end was cut by 0 bases, the J end by 7 bases, with 13 bases between. The CDR3 runs to 14 residues. The chain employs TRBV5-4 and TRBJ1-2; maybe TRBD1 (6 bases). This receptor was obtained from a male patient of 60 years or more with steroid-refractory graft-versus-host disease after an allogeneic stem cell transplant. Some of these T cells may belong to the graft donor. Sequencing used esophageal tissue, obtained at autopsy. The CDR3 bases are TGTGCCAGCAGCTTGGCGGGGGCAAGGAGTGGCTACACCTTC. This codes for CASSLAGARSGYTF.